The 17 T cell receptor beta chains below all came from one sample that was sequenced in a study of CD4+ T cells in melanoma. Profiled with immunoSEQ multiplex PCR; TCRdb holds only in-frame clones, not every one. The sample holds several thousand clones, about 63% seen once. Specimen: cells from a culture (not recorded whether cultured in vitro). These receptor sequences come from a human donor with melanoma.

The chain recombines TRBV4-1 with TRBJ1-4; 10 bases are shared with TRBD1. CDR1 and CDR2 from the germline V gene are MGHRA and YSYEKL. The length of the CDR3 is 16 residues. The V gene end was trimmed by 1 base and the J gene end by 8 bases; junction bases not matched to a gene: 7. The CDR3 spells CASSQARQGAGEKLFF. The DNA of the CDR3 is TGCGCCAGCAGCCAAGCGCGACAGGGGGCTGGGGAAAAACTGTTTTTT.

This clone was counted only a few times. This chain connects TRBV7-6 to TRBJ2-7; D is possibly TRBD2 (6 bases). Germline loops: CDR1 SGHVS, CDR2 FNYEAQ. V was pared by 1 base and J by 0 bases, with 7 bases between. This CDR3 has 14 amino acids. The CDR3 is CASSLEEGSYEQYF. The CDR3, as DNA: TGTGCCAGCAGCTTAGAGGAGGGCTCCTACGAGCAGTACTTC.

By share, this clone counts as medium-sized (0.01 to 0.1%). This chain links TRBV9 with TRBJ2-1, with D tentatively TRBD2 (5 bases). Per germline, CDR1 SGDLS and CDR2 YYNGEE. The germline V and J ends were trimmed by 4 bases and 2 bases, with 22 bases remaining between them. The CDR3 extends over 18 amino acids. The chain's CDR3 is CASSPPGRISVAYNEQFF. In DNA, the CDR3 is TGTGCCAGCAGCCCCCCTGGCAGGATTAGCGTTGCCTACAATGAGCAGTTCTTC.

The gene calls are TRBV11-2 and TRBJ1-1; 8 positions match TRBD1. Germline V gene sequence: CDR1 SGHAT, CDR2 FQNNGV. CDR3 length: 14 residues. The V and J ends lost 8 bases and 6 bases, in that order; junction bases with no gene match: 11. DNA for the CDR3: TGTGCCAGCTGCCGGGACAGGTATTATGCTGAAGCTTTCTTT. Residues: CASCRDRYYAEAFF.

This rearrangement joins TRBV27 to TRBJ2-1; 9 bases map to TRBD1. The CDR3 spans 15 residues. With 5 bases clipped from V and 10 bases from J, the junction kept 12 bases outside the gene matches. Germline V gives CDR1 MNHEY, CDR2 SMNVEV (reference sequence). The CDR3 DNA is TGTGCCAGCAGTCTCCTTGGGACAGGGACCTCCGAGCAGTTCTTC. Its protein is CASSLLGTGTSEQFF.

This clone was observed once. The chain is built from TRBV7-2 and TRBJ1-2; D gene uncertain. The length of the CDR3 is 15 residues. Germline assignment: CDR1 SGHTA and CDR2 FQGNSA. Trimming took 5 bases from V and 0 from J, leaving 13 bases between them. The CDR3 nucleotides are TGTGCCAGCAGCCCCGGGTCACAGACTAACTATGGCTACACCTTC. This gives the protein CASSPGSQTNYGYTF.

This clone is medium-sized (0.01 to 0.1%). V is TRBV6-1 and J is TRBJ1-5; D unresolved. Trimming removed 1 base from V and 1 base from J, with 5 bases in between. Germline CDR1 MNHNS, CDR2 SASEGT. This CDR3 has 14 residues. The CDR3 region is CASSEGPSNQPQHF. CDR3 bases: TGTGCCAGCAGTGAAGGTCCGAGCAATCAGCCCCAGCATTTT.

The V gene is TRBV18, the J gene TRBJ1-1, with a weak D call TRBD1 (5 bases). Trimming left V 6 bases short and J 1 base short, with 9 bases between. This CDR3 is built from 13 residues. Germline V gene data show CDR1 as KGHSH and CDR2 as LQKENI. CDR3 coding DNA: TGTGCCAGCTCTAAAACAGGGAACACTGAAGCTTTCTTT. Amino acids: CASSKTGNTEAFF.

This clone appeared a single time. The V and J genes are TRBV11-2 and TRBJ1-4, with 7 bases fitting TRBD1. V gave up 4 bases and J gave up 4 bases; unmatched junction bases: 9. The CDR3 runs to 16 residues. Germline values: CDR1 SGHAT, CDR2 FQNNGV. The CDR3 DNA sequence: TGTGCCAGCAGCTCAGGCACCGGGACAGATAATGAAAAACTGTTTTTT. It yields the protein CASSSGTGTDNEKLFF.

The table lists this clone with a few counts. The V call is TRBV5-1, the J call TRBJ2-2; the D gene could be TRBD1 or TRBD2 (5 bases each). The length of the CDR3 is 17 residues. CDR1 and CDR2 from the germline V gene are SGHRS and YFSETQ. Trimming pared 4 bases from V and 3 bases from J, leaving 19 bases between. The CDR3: CASSPKLLGTYTGELFF. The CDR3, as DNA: TGCGCCAGCAGCCCGAAGCTGTTGGGGACCTACACCGGGGAGCTGTTTTTT. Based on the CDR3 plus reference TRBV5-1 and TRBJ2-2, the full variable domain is KAGVTQTPRYLIKTRGQQVTLSCSPISGHRSVSWYQQTPGQGLQFLFEYFSETQRNKGNFPGRFSGRQFSNSRSEMNVSTLELGDSALYLCASSPKLLGTYTGELFFGEGSRLTVL.

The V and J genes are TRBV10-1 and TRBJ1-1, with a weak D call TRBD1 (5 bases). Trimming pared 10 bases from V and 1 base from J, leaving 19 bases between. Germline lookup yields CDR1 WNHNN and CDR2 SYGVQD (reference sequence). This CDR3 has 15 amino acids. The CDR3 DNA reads TGCGCCACCCCCCCCGGAGGGGTCCAGAACACTGAAGCTTTCTTT. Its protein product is CATPPGGVQNTEAFF.

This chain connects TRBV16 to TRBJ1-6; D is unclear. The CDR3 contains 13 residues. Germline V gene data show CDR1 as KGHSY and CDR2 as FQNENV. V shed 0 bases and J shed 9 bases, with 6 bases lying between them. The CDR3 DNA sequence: TGTGCCAGCAGCCAATCGAGGGCTTCACCCCTCCACTTT. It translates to CASSQSRASPLHF.

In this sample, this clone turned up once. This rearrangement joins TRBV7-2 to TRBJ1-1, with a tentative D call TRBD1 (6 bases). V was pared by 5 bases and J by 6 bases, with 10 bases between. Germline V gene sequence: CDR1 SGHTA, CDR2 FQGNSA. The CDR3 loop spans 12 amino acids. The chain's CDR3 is CASSLGGPEAFF. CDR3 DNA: TGTGCCAGCAGCCTAGGGGGACCTGAAGCTTTCTTT.

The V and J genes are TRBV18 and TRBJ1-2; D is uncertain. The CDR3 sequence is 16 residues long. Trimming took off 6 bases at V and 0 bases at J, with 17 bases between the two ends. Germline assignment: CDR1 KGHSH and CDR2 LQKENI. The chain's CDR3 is CASSRIETPPNYGYTF. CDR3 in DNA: TGTGCCAGCTCCCGTATCGAGACACCTCCTAACTATGGCTACACCTTC.

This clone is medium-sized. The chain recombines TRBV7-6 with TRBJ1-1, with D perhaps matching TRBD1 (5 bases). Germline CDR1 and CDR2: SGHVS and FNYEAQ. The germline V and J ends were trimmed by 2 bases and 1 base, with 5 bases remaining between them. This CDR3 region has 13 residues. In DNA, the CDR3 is TGTGCCAGCAGCTTAAGGGGGAACACTGAAGCTTTCTTT. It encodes CASSLRGNTEAFF.

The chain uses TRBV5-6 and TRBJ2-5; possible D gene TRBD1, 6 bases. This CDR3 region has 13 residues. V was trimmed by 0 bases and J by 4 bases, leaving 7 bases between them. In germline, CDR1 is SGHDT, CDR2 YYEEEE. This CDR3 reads CASSLAGVETQYF. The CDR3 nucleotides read TGTGCCAGCAGCTTGGCAGGGGTAGAGACCCAGTACTTC.

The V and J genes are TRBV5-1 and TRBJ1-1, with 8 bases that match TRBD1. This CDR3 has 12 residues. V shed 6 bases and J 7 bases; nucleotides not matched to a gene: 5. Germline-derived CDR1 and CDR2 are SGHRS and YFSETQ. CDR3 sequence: CASTRTGSEAFF. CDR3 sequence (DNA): TGCGCCAGCACGAGGACAGGGAGTGAAGCTTTCTTT.